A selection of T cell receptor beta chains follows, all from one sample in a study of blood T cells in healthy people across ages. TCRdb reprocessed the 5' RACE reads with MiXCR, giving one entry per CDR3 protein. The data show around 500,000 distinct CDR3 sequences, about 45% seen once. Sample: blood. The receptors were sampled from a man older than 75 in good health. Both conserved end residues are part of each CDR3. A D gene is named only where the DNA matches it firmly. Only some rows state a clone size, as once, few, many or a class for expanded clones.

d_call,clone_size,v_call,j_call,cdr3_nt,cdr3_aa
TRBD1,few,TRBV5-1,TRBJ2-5,TGCGCCAGCAGCGAAGAAGGCAGGGGGCCAGAGACCCAGTACTTC,CASSEEGRGPETQYF
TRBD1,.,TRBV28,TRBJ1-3,TGTGCCAGCAGTTGGAGGGGGCTTGGAAACACCATATATTTT,CASSWRGLGNTIYF
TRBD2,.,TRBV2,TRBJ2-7,TGTGCCAGCAGTGACCAGCGGGGGCGGTACGAGCAGTACTTC,CASSDQRGRYEQYF
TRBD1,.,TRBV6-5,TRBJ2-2,TGTGCCAGCCGAACAGGACAGGTGAACACCGGGGAGCTGTTTTTT,CASRTGQVNTGELFF
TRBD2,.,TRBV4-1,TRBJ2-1,TGCGCCAGCAGCCAAGACCCCGGGACTAGCGGGATCCGTGAGCAGTTCTTC,CASSQDPGTSGIREQFF
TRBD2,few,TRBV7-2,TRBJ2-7,TGTGCCTTAAAGGGGTTAGCGGGTGACTACGAGCAGTACTTC,CALKGLAGDYEQYF
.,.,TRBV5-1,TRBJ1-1,TGCGCCAGCAGCCTTCGGGTGTGGGACTTTGGTGGGAACACTGAAGCTTTCTTT,CASSLRVWDFGGNTEAFF
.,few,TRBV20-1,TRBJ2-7,TGCAGTGCTAGAGATCTGGGTATGGTCTACGAGCAGTACTTC,CSARDLGMVYEQYF
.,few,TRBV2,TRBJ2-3,TGTGCCAGCACTGCCTATACCTACACAGATACGCAGTATTTT,CASTAYTYTDTQYF
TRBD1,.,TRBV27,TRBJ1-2,TGTGCCAGCAGGAGGGCGACAGGGAACTATGGCTACACCTTC,CASRRATGNYGYTF
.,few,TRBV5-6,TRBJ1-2,TGTGCCAGCAGCACCAGGGTTAACTATGGCTACACCTTC,CASSTRVNYGYTF
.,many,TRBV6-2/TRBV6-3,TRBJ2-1,TGTGCCAGCGGACAAAGCTCCTACAATGAGCAGTTCTTC,CASGQSSYNEQFF
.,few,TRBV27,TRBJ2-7,TGTGCCAGCAGTCCCGTGGACCAATCCTACGAGCAGTACTTC,CASSPVDQSYEQYF
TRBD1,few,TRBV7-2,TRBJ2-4,TGTGCCAGCAGCCCAACAGGGGCGGTGGCCAAAAACATTCAGTACTTC,CASSPTGAVAKNIQYF
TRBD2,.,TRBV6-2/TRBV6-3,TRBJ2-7,TGTGCCAGCACCCTAGCGGGAGCGACCTACGAGCAGTACTTC,CASTLAGATYEQYF
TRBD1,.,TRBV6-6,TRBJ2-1,TGTGCCAGCAGGGTCTCAGGGGGCTTTAGTGAGCAGTTCTTC,CASRVSGGFSEQFF
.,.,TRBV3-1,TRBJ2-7,TGTGCCAGTCGTTTTAGAGGATCCGGCTCCTACGAGCAGTACTTC,CASRFRGSGSYEQYF
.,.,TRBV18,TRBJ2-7,TGTGCCAGCTCACCACAGTACCGCGATGAGCAGTACTTC,CASSPQYRDEQYF
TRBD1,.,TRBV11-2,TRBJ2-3,TGTGCCAGCAGCAAACAGGGGATGAACACAGATACGCAGTATTTT,CASSKQGMNTDTQYF
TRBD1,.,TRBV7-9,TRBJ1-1,TGTGCCAGCAGGCCACAGGGGGCTTGGAACACTGAAGCTTTCTTT,CASRPQGAWNTEAFF
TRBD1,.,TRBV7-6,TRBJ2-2,TGTGCCAGCAGCTTTACAGGGGGTGGGGAGCTGTTTTTT,CASSFTGGGELFF
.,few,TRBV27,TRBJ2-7,TGTGCCAGCAGCGACGGGCCCCCTCACGAGCAGTACTTC,CASSDGPPHEQYF
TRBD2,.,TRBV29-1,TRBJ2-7,TGCAGCGTTAAAGGACTAGCGCAAAACGAGCAGTACTTC,CSVKGLAQNEQYF
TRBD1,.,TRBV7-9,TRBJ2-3,TGTGCCAGCAGCCCGGGGACAGGGGGCGGATCAGATACGCAGTATTTT,CASSPGTGGGSDTQYF
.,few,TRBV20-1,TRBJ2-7,TGCAGTGCTGCGACAGAAAACTACGAGCAGTACTTC,CSAATENYEQYF
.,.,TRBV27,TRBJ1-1,TGTGCCAGCAGACGTGCAACCACGGACAAGTTGAACACTGAAGCTTTCTTT,CASRRATTDKLNTEAFF
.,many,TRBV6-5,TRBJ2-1,TGTGCCAGCAGTCAACAGGGAGCATACGTGAATGAGCAGTTCTTC,CASSQQGAYVNEQFF
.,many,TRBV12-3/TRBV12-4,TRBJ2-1,TGTGCCAGCAGAAGTCGGGGCTCCTACAATGAGCAGTTCTTC,CASRSRGSYNEQFF
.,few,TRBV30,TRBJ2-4,TGTGCCTGGAGTGTAGCAGGGCCTAGAAACATTCAGTACTTC,CAWSVAGPRNIQYF
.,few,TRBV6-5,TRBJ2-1,TGTGCCAGCAGTTACCAGGGGAATGAGCAGTTCTTC,CASSYQGNEQFF
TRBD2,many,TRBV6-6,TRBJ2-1,TGTGCCAGCAGTTACGCGACTAGCGGGGGGGCAGGTGAGCAGTTCTTC,CASSYATSGGAGEQFF
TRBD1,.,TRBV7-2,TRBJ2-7,TGTGCCAGCAGCTTATACGGACAGGGGACCTACGAGCAGTACTTC,CASSLYGQGTYEQYF
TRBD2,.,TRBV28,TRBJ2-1,TGTGCCAGCAGTTTAATAGCGGGAGGAGTTTACAATGAGCAGTTCTTC,CASSLIAGGVYNEQFF
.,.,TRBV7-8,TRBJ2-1,TGTGCCAGCAGCTTCGACGGCTACAATGAGCAGTTCTTC,CASSFDGYNEQFF
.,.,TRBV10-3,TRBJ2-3,TGTGCCATCAGCAACCCGAGAACAGATACGCAGTATTTT,CAISNPRTDTQYF
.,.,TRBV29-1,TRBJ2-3,TGCAGCGTTGAGAGTCGGGGTACAGATACGCAGTATTTT,CSVESRGTDTQYF
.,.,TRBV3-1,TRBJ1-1,TGTGCCAGCAGCCAGACCCGGGGCACTGAAGCTTTCTTT,CASSQTRGTEAFF
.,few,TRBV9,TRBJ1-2,TGTGCCAGCAGCCCCATCGGGACCGCAGGAGGCTACACCTTC,CASSPIGTAGGYTF
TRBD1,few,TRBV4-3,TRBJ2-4,TGCGCCAGCAGCCAAGGACAGGGGGCGAACATTCAGTACTTC,CASSQGQGANIQYF
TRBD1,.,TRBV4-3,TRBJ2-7,TGCGCCAGCAGCCTCCTTCCCGGGACAGAGCTCTACGAGCAGTACTTC,CASSLLPGTELYEQYF
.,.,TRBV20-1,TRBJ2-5,TGCAGTGCTAGAGGGGGCGAGGATAGGGAGACCCAGTACTTC,CSARGGEDRETQYF